This is a list of T cell receptor beta chains from one sample in a study. TCRdb re-called the RT-PCR reads through MiXCR, storing one row per CDR3 protein. The table includes almost 700,000 distinct CDR3 sequences, around 14% detected once. Input material: memory CD4+ T cells from blood. These receptors all stem from a female donor in good health, serving as a healthy control. Both conserved end residues are part of each CDR3. The order of the fields is V gene, CDR3 protein.

v_call: TRBV5-4
cdr3_aa: CASSARGGGDYGYTF

v_call: TRBV6-5
cdr3_aa: CASSLSYRGNTEAFF

v_call: TRBV20-1
cdr3_aa: CSAARRYSGSGYEQYF

v_call: TRBV5-1
cdr3_aa: CASRTGENNAYEQYF

v_call: TRBV16
cdr3_aa: CASSPGRPGETQYF

v_call: TRBV9
cdr3_aa: CASSVAQRRGDEQFF

v_call: TRBV19
cdr3_aa: CASSSLTSGSSGANVLTF

v_call: TRBV20-1
cdr3_aa: CSAPRNANEQFF

v_call: TRBV4-3
cdr3_aa: CASSQLSTSGRPTSTDTQYF

v_call: TRBV7-9
cdr3_aa: CASSSQGFPYEQYF

v_call: TRBV6-6
cdr3_aa: CASSYAGINTIYF

v_call: TRBV7-2
cdr3_aa: CASSLYAGGALEAFF

v_call: TRBV12-5
cdr3_aa: CASGLAPDNWQGGPKAKNIQYF

v_call: TRBV3-1
cdr3_aa: CASSAIQGDGYTF

v_call: TRBV29-1
cdr3_aa: CSVGGQGDTEAFF

v_call: TRBV20-1
cdr3_aa: CSAPGTDLAGELFF

v_call: TRBV7-2
cdr3_aa: CASRRLGGNEQFF

v_call: TRBV6-5
cdr3_aa: CASRGLTYGYTF

v_call: TRBV7-8
cdr3_aa: CASSKDIRNNSPLHF

v_call: TRBV6-5
cdr3_aa: CASSPRVGIGHEQYF